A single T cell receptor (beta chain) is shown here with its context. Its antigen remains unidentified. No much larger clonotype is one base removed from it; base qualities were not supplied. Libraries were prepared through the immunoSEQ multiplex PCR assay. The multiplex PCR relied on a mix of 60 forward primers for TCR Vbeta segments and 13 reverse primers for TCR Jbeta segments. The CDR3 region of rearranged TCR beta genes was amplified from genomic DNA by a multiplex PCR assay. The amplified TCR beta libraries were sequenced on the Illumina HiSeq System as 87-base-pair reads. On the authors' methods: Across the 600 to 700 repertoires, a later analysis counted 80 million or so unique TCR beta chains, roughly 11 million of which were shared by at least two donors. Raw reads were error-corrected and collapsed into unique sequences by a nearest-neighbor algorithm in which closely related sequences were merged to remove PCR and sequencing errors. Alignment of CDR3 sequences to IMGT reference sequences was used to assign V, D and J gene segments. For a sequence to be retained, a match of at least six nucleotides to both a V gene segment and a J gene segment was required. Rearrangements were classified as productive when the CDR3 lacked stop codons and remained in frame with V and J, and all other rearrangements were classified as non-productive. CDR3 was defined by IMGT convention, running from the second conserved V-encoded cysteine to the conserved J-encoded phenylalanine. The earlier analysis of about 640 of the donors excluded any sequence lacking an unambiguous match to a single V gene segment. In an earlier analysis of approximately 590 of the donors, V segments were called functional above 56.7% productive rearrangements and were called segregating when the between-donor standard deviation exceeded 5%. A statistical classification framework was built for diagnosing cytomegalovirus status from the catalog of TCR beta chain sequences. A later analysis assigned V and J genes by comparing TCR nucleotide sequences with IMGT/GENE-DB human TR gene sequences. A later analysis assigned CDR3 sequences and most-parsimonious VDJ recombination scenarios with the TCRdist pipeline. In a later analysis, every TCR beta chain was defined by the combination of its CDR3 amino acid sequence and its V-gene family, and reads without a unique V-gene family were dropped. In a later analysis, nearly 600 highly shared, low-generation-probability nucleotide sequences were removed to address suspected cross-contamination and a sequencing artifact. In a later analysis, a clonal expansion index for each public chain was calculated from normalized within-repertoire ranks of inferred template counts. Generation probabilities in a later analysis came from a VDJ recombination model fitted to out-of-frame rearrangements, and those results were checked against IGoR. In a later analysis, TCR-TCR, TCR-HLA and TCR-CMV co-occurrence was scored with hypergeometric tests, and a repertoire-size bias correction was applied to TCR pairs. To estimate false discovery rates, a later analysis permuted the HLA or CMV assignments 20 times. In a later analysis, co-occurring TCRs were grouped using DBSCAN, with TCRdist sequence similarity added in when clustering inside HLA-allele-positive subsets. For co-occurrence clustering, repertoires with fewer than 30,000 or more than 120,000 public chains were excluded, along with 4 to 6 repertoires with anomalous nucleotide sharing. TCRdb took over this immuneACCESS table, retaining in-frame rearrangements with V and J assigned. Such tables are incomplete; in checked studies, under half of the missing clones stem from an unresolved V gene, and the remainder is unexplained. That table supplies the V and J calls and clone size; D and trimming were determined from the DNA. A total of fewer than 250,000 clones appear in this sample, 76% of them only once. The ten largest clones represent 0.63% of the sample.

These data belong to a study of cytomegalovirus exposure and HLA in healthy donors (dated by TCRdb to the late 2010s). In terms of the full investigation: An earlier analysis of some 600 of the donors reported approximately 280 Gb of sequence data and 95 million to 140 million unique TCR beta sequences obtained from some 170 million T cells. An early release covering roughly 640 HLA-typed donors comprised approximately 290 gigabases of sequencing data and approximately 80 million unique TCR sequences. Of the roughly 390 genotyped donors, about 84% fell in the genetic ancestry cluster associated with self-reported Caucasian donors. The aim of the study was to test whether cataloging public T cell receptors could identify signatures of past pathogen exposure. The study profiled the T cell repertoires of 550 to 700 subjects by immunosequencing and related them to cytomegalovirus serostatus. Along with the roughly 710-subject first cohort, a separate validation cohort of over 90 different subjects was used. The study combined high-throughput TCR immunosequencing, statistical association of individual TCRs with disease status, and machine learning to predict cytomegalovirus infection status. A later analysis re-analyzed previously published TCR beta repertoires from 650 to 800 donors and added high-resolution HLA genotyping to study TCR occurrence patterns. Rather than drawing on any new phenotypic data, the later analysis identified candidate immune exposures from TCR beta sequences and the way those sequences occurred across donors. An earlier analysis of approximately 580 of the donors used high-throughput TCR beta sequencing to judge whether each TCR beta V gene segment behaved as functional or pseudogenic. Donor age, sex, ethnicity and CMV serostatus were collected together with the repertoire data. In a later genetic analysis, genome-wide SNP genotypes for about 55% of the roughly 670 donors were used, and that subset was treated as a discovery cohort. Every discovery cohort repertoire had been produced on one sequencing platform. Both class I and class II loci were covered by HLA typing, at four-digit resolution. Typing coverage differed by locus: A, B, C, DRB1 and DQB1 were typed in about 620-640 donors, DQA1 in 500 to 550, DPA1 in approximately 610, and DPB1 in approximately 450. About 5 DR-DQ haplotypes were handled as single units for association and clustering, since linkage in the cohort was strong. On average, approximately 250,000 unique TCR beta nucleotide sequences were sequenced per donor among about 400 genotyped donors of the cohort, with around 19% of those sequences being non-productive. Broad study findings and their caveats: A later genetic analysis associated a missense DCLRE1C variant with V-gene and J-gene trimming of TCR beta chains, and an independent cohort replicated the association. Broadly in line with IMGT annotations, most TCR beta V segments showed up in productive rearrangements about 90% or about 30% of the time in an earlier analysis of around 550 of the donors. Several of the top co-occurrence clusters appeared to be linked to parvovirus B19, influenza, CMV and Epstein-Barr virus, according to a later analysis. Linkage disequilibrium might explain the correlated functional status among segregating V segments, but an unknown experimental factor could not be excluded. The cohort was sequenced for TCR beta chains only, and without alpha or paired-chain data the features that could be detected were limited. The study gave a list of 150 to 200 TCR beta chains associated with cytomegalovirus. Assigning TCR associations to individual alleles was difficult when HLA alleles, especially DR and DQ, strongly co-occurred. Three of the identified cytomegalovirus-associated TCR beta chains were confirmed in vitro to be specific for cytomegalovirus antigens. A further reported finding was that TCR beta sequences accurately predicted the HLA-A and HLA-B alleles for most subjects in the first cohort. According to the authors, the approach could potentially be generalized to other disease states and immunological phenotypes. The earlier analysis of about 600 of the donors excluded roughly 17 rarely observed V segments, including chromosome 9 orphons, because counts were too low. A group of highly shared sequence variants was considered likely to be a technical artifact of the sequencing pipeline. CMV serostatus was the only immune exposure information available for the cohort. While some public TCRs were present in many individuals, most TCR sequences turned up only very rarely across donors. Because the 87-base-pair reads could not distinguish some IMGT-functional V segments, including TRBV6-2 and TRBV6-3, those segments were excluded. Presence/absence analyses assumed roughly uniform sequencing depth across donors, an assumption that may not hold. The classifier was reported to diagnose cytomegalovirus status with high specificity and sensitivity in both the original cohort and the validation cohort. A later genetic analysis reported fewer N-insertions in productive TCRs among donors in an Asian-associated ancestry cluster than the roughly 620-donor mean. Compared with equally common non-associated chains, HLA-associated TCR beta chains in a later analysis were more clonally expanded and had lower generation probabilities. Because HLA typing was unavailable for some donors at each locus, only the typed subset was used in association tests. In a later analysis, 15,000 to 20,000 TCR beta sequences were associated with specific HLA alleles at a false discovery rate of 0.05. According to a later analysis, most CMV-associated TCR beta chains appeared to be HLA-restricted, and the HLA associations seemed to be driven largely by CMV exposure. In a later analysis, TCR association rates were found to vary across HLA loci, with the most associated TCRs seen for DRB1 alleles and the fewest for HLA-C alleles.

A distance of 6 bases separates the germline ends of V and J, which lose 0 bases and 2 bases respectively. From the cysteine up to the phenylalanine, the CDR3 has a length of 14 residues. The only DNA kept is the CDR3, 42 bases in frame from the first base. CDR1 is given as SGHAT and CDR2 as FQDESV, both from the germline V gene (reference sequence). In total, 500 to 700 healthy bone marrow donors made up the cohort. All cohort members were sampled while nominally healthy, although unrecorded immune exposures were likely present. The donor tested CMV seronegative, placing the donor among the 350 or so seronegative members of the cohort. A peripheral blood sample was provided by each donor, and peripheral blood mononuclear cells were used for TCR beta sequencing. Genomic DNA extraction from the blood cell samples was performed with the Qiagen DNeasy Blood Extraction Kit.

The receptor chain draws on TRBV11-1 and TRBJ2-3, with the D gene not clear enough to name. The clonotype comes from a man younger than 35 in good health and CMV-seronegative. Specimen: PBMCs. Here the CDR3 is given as CASSLAGPTDTQYF. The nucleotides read TGTGCCAGCAGCTTAGCCGGTCCCACAGATACGCAGTATTTT.